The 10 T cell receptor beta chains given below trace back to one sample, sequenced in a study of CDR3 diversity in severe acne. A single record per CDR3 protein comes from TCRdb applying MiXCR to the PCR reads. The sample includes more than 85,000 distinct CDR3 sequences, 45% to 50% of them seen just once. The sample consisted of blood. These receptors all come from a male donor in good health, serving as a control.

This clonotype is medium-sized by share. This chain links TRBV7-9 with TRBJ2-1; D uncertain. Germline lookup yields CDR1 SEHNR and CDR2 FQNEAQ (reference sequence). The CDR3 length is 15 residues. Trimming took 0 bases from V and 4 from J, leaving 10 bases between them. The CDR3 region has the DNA TGTGCCAGCAGCTTAGCGAGTCCGGGTTACAATGAGCAGTTCTTC. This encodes CASSLASPGYNEQFF.

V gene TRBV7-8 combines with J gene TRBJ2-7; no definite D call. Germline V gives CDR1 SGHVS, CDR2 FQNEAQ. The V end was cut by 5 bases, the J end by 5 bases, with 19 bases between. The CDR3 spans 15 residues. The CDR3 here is CASSPTRVRQNEQYF. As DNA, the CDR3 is TGTGCCAGCAGCCCCACCCGGGTCAGGCAAAACGAGCAGTACTTC.

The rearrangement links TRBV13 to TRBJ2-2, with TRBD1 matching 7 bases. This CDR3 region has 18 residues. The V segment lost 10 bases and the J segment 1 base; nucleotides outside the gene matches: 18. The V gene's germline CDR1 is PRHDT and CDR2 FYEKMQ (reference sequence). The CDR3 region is CATSTGAGVPLNTGELFF. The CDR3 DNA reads TGTGCCACCAGTACAGGGGCAGGGGTCCCCCTGAACACCGGGGAGCTGTTTTTT.

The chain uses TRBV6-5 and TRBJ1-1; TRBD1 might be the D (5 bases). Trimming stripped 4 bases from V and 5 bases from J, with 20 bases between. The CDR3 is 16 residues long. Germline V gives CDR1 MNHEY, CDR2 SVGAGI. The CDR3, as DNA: TGTGCCAGCAGTTCACGAACGGGGCCCTCGGCGACTGAAGCTTTCTTT. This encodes CASSSRTGPSATEAFF.

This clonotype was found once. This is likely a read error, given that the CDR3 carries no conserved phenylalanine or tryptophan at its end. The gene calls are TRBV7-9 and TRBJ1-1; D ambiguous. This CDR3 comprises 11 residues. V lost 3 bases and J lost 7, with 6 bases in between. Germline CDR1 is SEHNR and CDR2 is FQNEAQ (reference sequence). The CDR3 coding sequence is TGTGCCAGCAGCTTGAGCATTGAAGCTTTCTCT. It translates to CASSLSIEAFS.

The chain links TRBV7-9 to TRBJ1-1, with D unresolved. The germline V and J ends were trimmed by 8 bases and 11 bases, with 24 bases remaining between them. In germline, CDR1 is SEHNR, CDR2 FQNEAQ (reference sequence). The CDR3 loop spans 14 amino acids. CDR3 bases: TGTGCCAGCGAAAGGACGGGAACAGAGGGAATGGCTTTCTTT. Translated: CASERTGTEGMAFF.

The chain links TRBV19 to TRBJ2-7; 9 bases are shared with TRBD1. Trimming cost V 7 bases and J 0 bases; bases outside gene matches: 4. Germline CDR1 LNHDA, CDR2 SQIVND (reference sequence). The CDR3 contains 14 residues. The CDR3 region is CASNRDRASYEQYF. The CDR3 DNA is TGTGCCAGTAACCGGGACAGGGCCTCCTACGAGCAGTACTTC.

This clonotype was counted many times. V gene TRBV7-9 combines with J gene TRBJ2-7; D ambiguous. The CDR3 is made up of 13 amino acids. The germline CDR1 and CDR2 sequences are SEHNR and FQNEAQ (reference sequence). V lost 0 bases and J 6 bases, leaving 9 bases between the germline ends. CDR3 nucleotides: TGTGCCAGCAGCTTAGCTGATTGGAGCGAGCAGTACTTC. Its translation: CASSLADWSEQYF.

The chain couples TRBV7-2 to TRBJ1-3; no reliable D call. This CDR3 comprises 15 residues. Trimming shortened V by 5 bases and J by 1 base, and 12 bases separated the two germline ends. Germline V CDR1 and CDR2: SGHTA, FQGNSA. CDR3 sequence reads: CASSLDWVSGNTIYF. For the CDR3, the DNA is TGTGCCAGCAGCCTTGATTGGGTATCTGGAAACACCATATATTTT.

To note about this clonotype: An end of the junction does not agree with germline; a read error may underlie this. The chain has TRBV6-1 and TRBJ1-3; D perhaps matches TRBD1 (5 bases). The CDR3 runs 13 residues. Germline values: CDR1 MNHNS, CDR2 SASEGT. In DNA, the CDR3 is TGTGCCAGCAGGACCGAGAGTGGACACACCACATATTTT. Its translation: CASRTESGHTTYF.